Listed below are T cell receptor beta chains from one sample, sequenced in a study of early T cells in non-severe SARS-CoV-2 infection. TCRdb re-analysed the 5' RACE reads in MiXCR, keeping a single row per CDR3 protein. There are approximately 67,000 distinct CDR3 sequences in the sample; around 10% occur only once, and less than 5% lies in the top ten. The sample was whole blood. These receptors originate from an adult who was a healthcare worker with PCR-confirmed SARS-CoV-2 infection or an uninfected control (not recorded which). The CDR3 runs from the conserved cysteine through the conserved F or W. The order of the fields is clone size, D gene, J gene, V gene, CDR3 protein, CDR3 DNA. The D gene is left open where the match is weak. Only part of the rows carry a size: once, few, many, or a class if the clone is expanded.

many	NA	TRBJ1-5	TRBV5-1	CASSLDGNQPQHF	TGCGCCAGCAGCTTGGACGGGAATCAGCCCCAGCATTTT
many	TRBD1	TRBJ1-6	TRBV12-3/TRBV12-4	CASSTGRQGVSNSPLHF	TGTGCCAGCAGTACGGGTCGACAGGGGGTATCTAATTCACCCCTCCACTTT
few	NA	TRBJ2-4	TRBV11-3	CASSRPPGAKNIQYF	TGTGCCAGCAGCCGTCCGCCAGGAGCCAAAAACATTCAGTACTTC
many	TRBD1	TRBJ2-3	TRBV30	CASRAGGSDTQYF	TGTGCCTCCCGGGCAGGGGGCTCAGATACGCAGTATTTT
NA	TRBD2	TRBJ2-5	TRBV7-2	CASSLLAEETQYF	TGTGCCAGCAGCCTGCTAGCGGAAGAGACCCAGTACTTC
few	NA	TRBJ2-7	TRBV4-2	CASSQGVGNYEQYF	TGTGCCAGCAGCCAGGGGGTTGGTAACTACGAGCAGTACTTC
few	NA	TRBJ1-6	TRBV11-2	CASCLRPNSPLHF	TGTGCCAGTTGCCTGCGGCCTAATTCACCCCTCCACTTT
few	NA	TRBJ1-5	TRBV12-3/TRBV12-4	CASSPLEGRGNQPQHF	TGTGCCAGCAGTCCCCTGGAGGGACGGGGCAATCAGCCCCAGCATTTT
few	TRBD2	TRBJ2-5	TRBV12-3/TRBV12-4	CASSGGLAGAGETQYF	TGTGCCAGCAGTGGGGGACTAGCGGGAGCGGGAGAGACCCAGTACTTC
many	NA	TRBJ2-5	TRBV7-9	CASSRTRHSQETQYF	TGTGCCAGCAGCCGCACCAGACATTCGCAAGAGACCCAGTACTTC
many	NA	TRBJ2-6	TRBV28	CASSQISGANVLTF	TGTGCCAGCAGTCAAATCTCTGGGGCCAACGTCCTGACTTTC
NA	TRBD2	TRBJ2-3	TRBV30	CAWSVVAGRTDTQYF	TGTGCCTGGAGTGTAGTAGCGGGACGCACAGATACGCAGTATTTT
many	TRBD1	TRBJ2-7	TRBV19	CASSSTGTGNEQYF	TGTGCCAGTAGTTCGACAGGGACAGGGAACGAGCAGTACTTC
many	NA	TRBJ2-7	TRBV5-5	CASSLIWTDVRPYEQYF	TGTGCCAGCAGCTTGATCTGGACTGACGTCCGACCCTACGAGCAGTACTTC
few	NA	TRBJ2-7	TRBV20-1	CSASRGRGDEQYF	TGCAGTGCCTCAAGGGGCAGGGGGGACGAGCAGTACTTC
few	NA	TRBJ2-3	TRBV5-4	CASSYGGSTDTQYF	TGTGCCAGCAGCTACGGCGGAAGCACAGATACGCAGTATTTT
many	NA	TRBJ1-5	TRBV7-9	CASSLAGGAQPQHF	TGTGCCAGCAGCTTAGCGGGCGGGGCTCAGCCCCAGCATTTT
few	TRBD1	TRBJ2-7	TRBV19	CASSPGQGPYEQYF	TGTGCCAGTAGCCCGGGACAGGGACCCTACGAGCAGTACTTC
many	NA	TRBJ1-4	TRBV27	CASRSGVVSEKLFF	TGTGCCAGCAGATCGGGGGTAGTAAGTGAAAAACTGTTTTTT
few	NA	TRBJ2-7	TRBV3-1	CASSLSRWERQYF	TGTGCCAGCAGCCTCAGCCGATGGGAGAGGCAGTACTTC
many	NA	TRBJ2-1	TRBV7-9	CASSLGRRQGFEQFF	TGTGCCAGCAGCTTAGGCCGTCGGCAGGGTTTCGAGCAGTTCTTC
few	NA	TRBJ1-6	TRBV7-8	CASSFRRNSPLHF	TGTGCCAGCAGCTTCCGTAGAAATTCACCCCTCCACTTT
many	NA	TRBJ2-5	TRBV9	CASSVGPQSQETQYF	TGTGCCAGCAGCGTAGGACCACAAAGCCAAGAGACCCAGTACTTC
many	TRBD2	TRBJ2-1	TRBV19	CATLAGAANEQFF	TGTGCCACCCTAGCGGGAGCGGCCAATGAGCAGTTCTTC
many	TRBD1	TRBJ2-7	TRBV6-1	CASSEETGGSYEQHF	TGTGCCAGCAGTGAAGAGACAGGGGGCTCCTACGAGCAGCACTTC
many	NA	TRBJ2-5	TRBV30	CAWNTGMGPPKTQYF	TGTGCCTGGAACACCGGGATGGGGCCGCCGAAGACCCAGTACTTC
many	NA	TRBJ2-1	TRBV20-1	CSASLGTPEGIF	TGCAGTGCTAGTCTAGGGACGCCAGAGGGGATCTTC
NA	TRBD2	TRBJ2-3	TRBV14	CASSRNIGRGTDTQYF	TGTGCCAGCAGCCGAAATATCGGGCGGGGGACAGATACGCAGTATTTT
many	TRBD2	TRBJ2-3	TRBV5-8	CASSLALSGSKSDTQYF	TGTGCCAGCAGCTTGGCCTTGAGCGGGAGTAAATCAGATACGCAGTATTTT
many	NA	TRBJ2-2	TRBV5-5	CASSLGWVTGELFF	TGTGCCAGCAGCTTGGGATGGGTCACCGGGGAGCTGTTTTTT
many	NA	TRBJ2-3	TRBV12-3/TRBV12-4	CASSAFGNARYSTDTQYF	TGTGCCAGCAGCGCCTTTGGGAATGCCCGATATAGCACAGATACGCAGTATTTT
NA	NA	TRBJ2-2	TRBV29-1	CSVRHAGTGELFF	TGCAGCGTTCGACACGCCGGCACCGGGGAGCTGTTTTTT
NA	NA	TRBJ2-7	TRBV9	CASSASEGEQYF	TGTGCCAGCAGCGCCTCCGAGGGCGAGCAGTACTTC
few	NA	TRBJ2-7	TRBV6-2/TRBV6-3	CASTYQQGTSEQYF	TGTGCCAGCACCTACCAACAGGGGACTAGTGAGCAGTACTTC
NA	TRBD2	TRBJ2-1	TRBV6-5	CASSITGEGYNEQFF	TGTGCCAGCAGTATAACTGGGGAGGGATACAATGAGCAGTTCTTC
NA	NA	TRBJ2-5	TRBV20-1	CSASLGRAPYTQYF	TGCAGTGCTAGTCTTGGGCGGGCCCCCTATACCCAGTACTTC
many	TRBD1	TRBJ1-1	TRBV7-2	CASSPWDRQIMNTEAFF	TGTGCCAGCAGCCCGTGGGACAGGCAGATCATGAACACTGAAGCTTTCTTT
many	TRBD1	TRBJ2-2	TRBV19	CASSYSRQQGAPLKNTGELFF	TGTGCCAGTAGTTACTCCCGGCAACAGGGGGCCCCCTTAAAGAACACCGGGGAGCTGTTTTTT
few	NA	TRBJ2-7	TRBV20-1	CSARVAGPKVQYF	TGCAGTGCTAGAGTGGCGGGACCAAAAGTGCAGTACTTC
few	NA	TRBJ2-7	TRBV18	CASSFQVAQGGSYEQYF	TGTGCCAGCTCATTCCAAGTTGCGCAGGGGGGCTCCTACGAGCAGTACTTC
NA	TRBD1	TRBJ1-1	TRBV20-1	CSATHRGGEAFF	TGCAGTGCTACCCACAGGGGAGGTGAAGCTTTCTTT
many	NA	TRBJ2-4	TRBV7-2	CASSPIVGHLAKNIQYF	TGTGCCAGCAGCCCGATAGTGGGGCACCTAGCCAAAAACATTCAGTACTTC
many	NA	TRBJ1-1	TRBV5-1	CASSLGQYVNTEAFF	TGCGCCAGCAGCTTGGGCCAGTACGTGAACACTGAAGCTTTCTTT
NA	NA	TRBJ1-1	TRBV19	CASSSQAGVNTEAFF	TGTGCCAGTAGTAGTCAGGCTGGGGTAAACACTGAAGCTTTCTTT
many	TRBD1	TRBJ1-5	TRBV12-3/TRBV12-4	CASSAQGGNQPQHF	TGTGCCAGCAGTGCACAGGGGGGCAATCAGCCCCAGCATTTT
few	NA	TRBJ1-1	TRBV7-4	CASSSTAGKGGGMNTEAFF	TGTGCCAGCAGCTCGACCGCTGGGAAAGGTGGAGGTATGAACACTGAAGCTTTCTTT
many	NA	TRBJ2-3	TRBV11-3	CASIKGTGVGTQYF	TGTGCCAGCATCAAGGGGACGGGAGTAGGGACGCAGTATTTT
NA	TRBD2	TRBJ2-3	TRBV10-2	CASSTSGTDTQYF	TGCGCCAGCAGTACTAGCGGTACAGATACGCAGTATTTT
many	NA	TRBJ1-5	TRBV18	CASSPQGSNQPQHF	TGTGCCAGCTCACCGCAGGGTAGCAATCAGCCCCAGCATTTT
NA	TRBD1	TRBJ2-7	TRBV6-1	CASSPRDRGTYEQYF	TGTGCCAGCAGCCCCCGGGACAGGGGAACCTACGAGCAGTACTTC
many	TRBD2	TRBJ2-1	TRBV4-1	CASSQTSGSLNEQFF	TGCGCCAGCAGCCAGACTAGCGGGAGTTTGAATGAGCAGTTCTTC
few	NA	TRBJ2-1	TRBV25-1	CASHRPGGQFF	TGTGCCAGCCACAGACCCGGTGGGCAGTTCTTC
NA	NA	TRBJ2-7	TRBV29-1	CSVSEDSYEQYF	TGCAGCGTTAGCGAAGACTCCTACGAGCAGTACTTC
few	NA	TRBJ1-1	TRBV14	CASSPPVRNTEAFF	TGTGCCAGCAGCCCCCCCGTGAGGAACACTGAAGCTTTCTTT
few	NA	TRBJ1-5	TRBV10-3	CAISEGNSNQPQHF	TGTGCCATCAGTGAGGGGAATAGCAATCAGCCCCAGCATTTT